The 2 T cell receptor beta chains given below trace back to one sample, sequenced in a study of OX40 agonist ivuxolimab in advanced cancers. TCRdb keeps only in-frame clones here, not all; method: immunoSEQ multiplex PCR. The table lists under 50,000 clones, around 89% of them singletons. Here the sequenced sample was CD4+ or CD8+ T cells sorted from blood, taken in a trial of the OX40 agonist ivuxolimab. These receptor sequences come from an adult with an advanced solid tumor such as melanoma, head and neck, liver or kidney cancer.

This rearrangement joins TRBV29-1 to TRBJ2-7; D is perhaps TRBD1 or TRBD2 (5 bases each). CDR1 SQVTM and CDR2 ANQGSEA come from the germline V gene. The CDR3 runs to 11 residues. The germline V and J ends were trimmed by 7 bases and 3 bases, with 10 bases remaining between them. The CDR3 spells CSARDGYEQYF. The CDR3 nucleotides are TGCAGCGCAAGGGACGGCTACGAGCAGTACTTC.

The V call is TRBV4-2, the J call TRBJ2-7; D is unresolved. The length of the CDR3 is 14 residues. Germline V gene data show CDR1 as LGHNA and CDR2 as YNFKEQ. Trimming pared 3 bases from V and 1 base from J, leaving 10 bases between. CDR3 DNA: TGTGCCAGCAGCCATTCCCGGACGTCCTACGAGCAGTACTTC. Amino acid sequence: CASSHSRTSYEQYF.